This T cell receptor (beta chain) stems from a study of blood T cell repertoires in COVID-19. Turning to the study itself: Sites across the United States, Italy and Spain contributed samples from acute and convalescent COVID-19. Nucleic acid was either cDNA or gDNA, and it came from T cells, B-cell-depleted T cells, or PBMCs.

As originally analysed: For nucleated cells, counts were estimated from reference gene primer amplification. Method: immunoSEQ multiplex PCR; TCRdb's copy keeps in-frame clones and lacks some. V and J calls and clone size follow that table, whereas D and trimming were derived from the DNA. This table has about 160,000 clones, approximately 87% appearing once. Seattle-derived patients entered the study during active infection and were followed longitudinally. This receptor was identified in a woman in her 70s with COVID-19, enrolled during active disease. Sequences were obtained from peripheral blood.

The CDR3 spells CASSLDGGSTDTQYF. DNA of the CDR3: TGTGCCAGCAGCTTAGATGGCGGGTCCACAGATACGCAGTATTTT. The V and J genes are TRBV11-2 and TRBJ2-3, with D possibly TRBD2 on 5 matching bases. The CDR3 sequence is 15 residues long. The ends were cut back, 0 bases at V and 2 bases at J, with 9 bases in the middle. In germline, CDR1 is SGHAT, CDR2 FQNNGV.